The 21 T cell receptor beta chains listed next were all sequenced from one sample in a study of tumor-infiltrating lymphocytes in primary liver carcinoma. Extraction also yielded germline DNA, while blood RNA was obtained from unsorted whole blood. With 500 ng total RNA as template and a constant-region primer, TCR beta cDNA was made. Three-round nested multiplex PCR performed with slightly modified ARM-PCR produced the TCR beta libraries. The two initial PCR rounds, about 9 cycles each, used TRBV1-TRBV30 forward and C-beta reverse primers. In TCRdb, the multiplex PCR reads were re-called with MiXCR into one record per CDR3 protein. The sample carries 300,000 to 400,000 distinct CDR3 sequences, 65% recorded once. The sequencing sample was made of peripheral blood. The source is a man aged 35-49 years with primary liver carcinoma and hepatitis B virus infection.

V and J are TRBV12-3 or TRBV12-4 and TRBJ2-3; possible D gene TRBD2, 7 bases. The ends were cut back, 2 bases at V and 0 bases at J, with 12 bases in the middle. This CDR3 is built from 16 residues. The CDR3 DNA follows: TGTGCCAGCAGTTTACGCGGGGGCACTAGCACAGATACGCAGTATTTT. It specifies CASSLRGGTSTDTQYF.

This clonotype has just one count. V usage is TRBV11-2 and J usage is TRBJ2-1; maybe TRBD2 (5 bases). This CDR3 is built from 15 residues. CDR1 and CDR2 (germline): SGHAT, FQNNGV. V lost 2 bases to trimming and J lost 4 bases, with 12 bases between them. The CDR3 sequence: CASSLTPRGYNEQFF. The CDR3 region has the DNA TGTGCCAGCAGCTTAACCCCGCGCGGGTACAATGAGCAGTTCTTC.

This clonotype was recorded at least ten times. The chain has TRBV29-1 and TRBJ2-7, with 9 bases fitting TRBD2. The V gene's germline CDR1 is SQVTM and CDR2 ANQGSEA. The CDR3 length is 13 residues. Trimming removed 4 bases from V and 6 bases from J; junction bases left unmatched: 7. Written as DNA, the CDR3 is TGCAGCGTTGCGCAGTTAGCGGGAGCCGAGCAGTACTTC. Protein sequence: CSVAQLAGAEQYF.

The sample holds many counts of this clonotype. This chain uses TRBV4-2 with TRBJ2-5, with TRBD2 matching 10 bases. J lost 5 bases, V lost 0 bases, and 12 bases had no gene match. The length of the CDR3 is 18 residues. Germline V lookup: CDR1 LGHNA, CDR2 YNFKEQ. CDR3 DNA: TGTGCCAGCAGCCAAGATACGTCGGCTAGCGGGAGTCGGGAGACCCAGTACTTC. Protein sequence: CASSQDTSASGSRETQYF.

Of note for this clonotype: Just one base apart from a much larger clone, this may be a read error. The rearrangement uses TRBV29-1 and TRBJ2-2; 7 bases are a match to TRBD2. This CDR3 region has 12 residues. Trimming cost V 8 bases and J 4 bases; bases outside gene matches: 4. Germline V gene data show CDR1 as SQVTM and CDR2 as ANQGSEA. The DNA for the CDR3 is TGCAGCCTTTTAGCGGGCACCGGGGAGCTGTTTTTT. The encoded protein is CSLLAGTGELFF.

The rearrangement uses TRBV6-1 and TRBJ2-2; TRBD1 might be the D (6 bases). Trimming left V 1 base short and J 3 bases short, with 24 bases between. Per the germline V gene, CDR1 is MNHNS and CDR2 is SASEGT. CDR3 length: 20 amino acids. The CDR3 nucleotides are TGTGCCAGCAGTGAAGGACAGAGGGGGAGTAGCAGGAGGCACACCGGGGAGCTGTTTTTT. Translated: CASSEGQRGSSRRHTGELFF.

Details on this clonotype: A much larger clone lies a single base off, so this may be a read error. CDR3 coding DNA: TGCGCCAGCAGTGGGCTCAGTCGCAATGAGCAGTTCTTC. As protein: CASSGLSRNEQFF. V is TRBV10-1 and J is TRBJ2-1, with unresolved D. The V and J ends lost 4 bases and 6 bases respectively, with 10 bases between them. This CDR3 is built from 13 residues. Germline V gene data show CDR1 as WNHNN and CDR2 as SYGVQD (reference sequence).

This rearrangement joins TRBV11-2 to TRBJ2-7, with D tentatively TRBD2 (6 bases). CDR1 and CDR2 (germline): SGHAT, FQNNGV. Deletions cut 1 base from V and 13 bases from J, with 20 bases between. The CDR3 loop spans 14 amino acids. The CDR3 region has the DNA TGTGCCAGCAGCTTAGTGGATCGGGGAGGAGAGCGCTACTTC. Its protein product is CASSLVDRGGERYF. Looking up the rest from reference TRBV11-2 and TRBJ2-7 gives the full variable domain: EAGVAQSPRYKIIEKRQSVAFWCNPISGHATLYWYQQILGQGPKLLIQFQNNGVVDDSQLPKDRFSAERLKGVDSTLKIQPAKLEDSAVYLCASSLVDRGGERYFGPGTRLTVT.

About this clonotype: One end of the junction does not line up with germline, which may come from a read error. The chain couples TRBV6-2 or TRBV6-3 to TRBJ2-3; 12 nucleotides line up with TRBD1. Germline V gives CDR1 MNHEY, CDR2 SVGEGT. This CDR3 is built from 16 residues. This chain's CDR3 is CASSIAGQGAMDTQYF. The CDR3 DNA follows: TGTGCCAGCAGCATCGCGGGACAGGGGGCAATGGATACGCAATATTTT.

This clonotype was seen a few times. The chain employs TRBV6-5 and TRBJ1-6; possible D gene TRBD1, 5 bases. V was trimmed by 7 bases and J by 8 bases, leaving 15 bases between them. This CDR3 comprises 14 residues. Germline V gene data show CDR1 as MNHEY and CDR2 as SVGAGI. DNA for the CDR3: TGTGCCAGCATGGACATGGGTGAACATTCACCCCTCCACTTT. This sequence encodes CASMDMGEHSPLHF.

Details on this clonotype: The junction and the germline gene differ at one end; a read error may be behind it. This chain uses TRBV11-1 with TRBJ2-3, with 9 bases identical to TRBD2. The CDR3 spans 18 residues. Germline V gene lookup returns CDR1 SGHAT and CDR2 FQDESV (reference sequence). The CDR3, as DNA: TGTGTCAGCAGCTTAGGTTCGCGGCTAGCGGGACCTACAGATACGCAATATTTT. It encodes CVSSLGSRLAGPTDTQYF. The entire variable domain, with the rest obtained from reference TRBV11-1 and TRBJ2-3, is as follows: EAEVAQSPRYKITEKSQAVAFWCDPISGHATLYWYRQILGQGPELLVQFQDESVVDDSQLPKDRFSAERLKGVDSTLKIQPAELGDSAMYLCVSSLGSRLAGPTDTQYFGPGTRLTVL.

This sequence joins TRBV11-2 and TRBJ2-1; D gene unclear. The V end lost 1 base, the J end lost 8 bases, and 18 bases lay between the germline ends. The CDR3 is 16 residues long. Germline V gene data show CDR1 as SGHAT and CDR2 as FQNNGV. CDR3 nucleotide sequence: TGTGCCAGCAGCTTAGTGATGGGCGGAACGGACGATGAGCAGTTCTTC. Translation: CASSLVMGGTDDEQFF.

As to this clonotype: A clone one base away is much larger, so this may be a read error. This chain links TRBV6-5 with TRBJ1-6; D call uncertain. Per the germline V gene, CDR1 is MNHEY and CDR2 is SVGAGI. This CDR3 is 13 amino acids long. The CDR3 DNA sequence: TGTGCCACCAGTTACACCGCAGGCCAGGCCCTCCACTTT. Its translation is CATSYTAGQALHF.

Notes on this clonotype: One junction end does not reproduce the germline sequence, and a read error may be involved. The chain carries TRBV5-4 and TRBJ2-3; D gene ambiguous. This CDR3 is 17 amino acids long. The germline gives CDR1 SGHNT, CDR2 YYREEE (reference sequence). The DNA of the CDR3 is TGTACCAGCAGCCCTCAGCCGCTAGGAACGGGCACAGATACGCAGTATTTT. As protein: CTSSPQPLGTGTDTQYF.

Of note for this clonotype: This may be a read error: a much more frequent sequence differs by one nucleotide. The chain combines TRBV4-3 with TRBJ1-2; 7 nucleotides align to TRBD1. CDR1 LGHNA and CDR2 YSLEER come from the germline V gene. The CDR3 contains 13 residues. V gave up 3 bases and J gave up 9 bases; unmatched junction bases: 7. The CDR3 DNA follows: TGCGCCAGCAGCCATCGAGGACAGGAAAGCTACACCTTC. It translates to CASSHRGQESYTF.

Remarks on this clonotype: A clone one base away is much larger, so this may be a read error. The chain carries TRBV6-6 and TRBJ2-1; 8 bases map to TRBD2. This CDR3 is 16 amino acids long. In germline, CDR1 is MNHNY, CDR2 SVGAGI (reference sequence). The ends lost 8 bases at V and 2 bases at J; junction bases unmatched: 11. The CDR3 loop reads CASCNGGSGTYNEQFF. The CDR3 DNA reads as TGTGCCAGCTGTAACGGCGGTAGCGGGACCTACAATGAGCAGTTCTTC.

The chain uses TRBV7-3 and TRBJ2-1; D gene uncertain. Germline loops: CDR1 SGHTA, CDR2 FQGTGA. The V and J ends lost 0 bases and 4 bases respectively, with 16 bases between them. The CDR3 runs 17 residues. The CDR3 region has the DNA TGTGCCAGCAGCTTAACTGAGCGTCACACCCTGTACAATGAGCAGTTCTTC. Translating gives CASSLTERHTLYNEQFF.

The table lists this clonotype with a count of one. The CDR3 DNA is TGTGCCAGCAACTCGCCGGGACGCTACGAGCAGTACTTC. This codes for CASNSPGRYEQYF. The chain combines TRBV5-6 with TRBJ2-7, with D perhaps being TRBD1 or TRBD2 (5 bases each). V gave up 6 bases and J gave up 3 bases, with 13 bases separating them. CDR3 length equals 13 residues. Germline V gene data show CDR1 as SGHDT and CDR2 as YYEEEE.

This clonotype appeared a single time. The junction does not match germline at one end; this may be a read error. The chain has TRBV11-2 and TRBJ1-2, with D possibly being TRBD1 (5 bases). The CDR3 totals 13 residues. Germline V gene data show CDR1 as SGHAT and CDR2 as FQNNGV. This chain's CDR3 is CAGSFVGVYGYTF. The CDR3 nucleotides read TGTGCCGGCAGCTTCGTAGGGGTCTATGGCTACACATTC.

The chain uses TRBV11-2 and TRBJ2-1; D possibly uses TRBD1 or TRBD2 (6 bases each). V was shortened by 2 bases and J by 7 bases, with 15 bases between the two germline ends. This CDR3 comprises 15 residues. Germline V gene lookup returns CDR1 SGHAT and CDR2 FQNNGV. The CDR3 sequence is CASSLRGDALNEQFF. CDR3 nucleotides: TGTGCCAGCAGCTTAAGGGGGGATGCGTTGAATGAGCAGTTCTTC.

Concerning this clonotype: At one end the junction does not follow the germline gene, possibly because of a read error. This chain links TRBV4-3 with TRBJ2-3; TRBD1 might be the D (6 bases). The CDR3 consists of 15 residues. Germline CDR1 is LGHNA and CDR2 is YSLEER. CDR3 sequence reads: CASSQDQGWEDTQYF. The CDR3 region has the DNA TGCGCCAGCAGCCAGGATCAGGGGTGGGAAGATACGCAATATTTT.